This T cell receptor beta chain was sequenced in a study of monozygotic twins with inflammatory bowel disease. The study, taken as a whole, reports: Immunosuppressive treatments were not uniform, and this may have added variability to patient repertoires.

Concerning this clonotype: The antigen is not known.

CDR1 and CDR2 from the germline V gene are SGHTA and FQGNSA. The CDR3 is 15 amino acids. TCR libraries were prepared from roughly 3,700 ng total RNA each. Template switching added UMIs carrying a 6-nucleotide sample barcode. TCRdb reprocessed the 5' RACE reads and keeps a single row for each CDR3 protein, giving no DNA. The table lists about 300,000 distinct CDR3 sequences. This receptor was identified in a human donor with ulcerative colitis or Crohn's disease, or a healthy co-twin of an affected twin (not recorded which). The sequencing sample was made of blood. The J gene is TRBJ2-1, the V gene TRBV7-2; absent DNA, TCRdb's TRBD2 call cannot be checked. The CDR3 spells CASSAPGLAVHKQFF. Filled out from reference TRBV7-2 and TRBJ2-1, the complete variable domain reads GAGVSQSPSNKVTEKGKDVELRCDPISGHTALYWYRQSLGQGLEFLIYFQGNSAPDKSGLPSDRFSAERTGGSVSTLTIQRTQQEDSAVYLCASSAPGLAVHKQFFGPGTRLTVL.